The next 10 T cell receptor beta chains were all read from a single sample in a study of blood T cells in healthy people across ages. Next came a second PCR, run for about 7 to 12 cycles, which used a sample-barcoded 5' primer along with a J-beta primer mix. TCRdb re-called the 5' RACE reads through MiXCR, storing one row per CDR3 protein. The sample holds some 760,000 distinct CDR3 sequences, roughly 25% seen once. The data were also submitted as part of a second study, on T cells of mothers and their children.

The sample consisted of blood. The receptors shown here come from a boy younger than 18 in good health.

The chain recombines TRBV6-2 or TRBV6-3 with TRBJ2-5, with D uncertain. This CDR3 has 15 residues. Per the germline V gene, CDR1 is MNHEY and CDR2 is SVGEGT. Trimming took 11 bases from V and 3 from J, leaving 22 bases between them. The chain's CDR3 is CAVRGVAEVKETQYF. As DNA, the CDR3 is TGTGCCGTCAGAGGTGTAGCAGAAGTGAAAGAGACCCAGTACTTC.

About this clonotype: Possible read error: a much larger clone is one base away. The chain employs TRBV7-9 and TRBJ2-6, with D possibly being TRBD1 (6 bases). Per the germline V gene, CDR1 is SEHNR and CDR2 is FQNEAQ (reference sequence). The CDR3 spans 17 residues. Trimming removed 5 bases from V and 2 bases from J, with 16 bases in between. CDR3 amino acids: CASSTNQGNPGANVLTF. CDR3 sequence (DNA): TGTGCCAGCAGCACGAATCAGGGGAACCCTGGGGCCAACGTCCTGACTTTC.

J is TRBJ2-3 and V is TRBV4-1, with D perhaps TRBD1 or TRBD2 (5 bases each). This CDR3 has 15 residues. Per the germline V gene, CDR1 is MGHRA and CDR2 is YSYEKL. V shed 5 bases and J shed 5 bases, with 17 bases lying between them. The CDR3 is CASSLTPGPEDTQYF. The CDR3 DNA reads TGCGCCAGCAGCTTAACACCGGGACCTGAAGATACGCAGTATTTT.

The V gene is TRBV21-1, the J gene TRBJ2-3; the DNA was not compared with TRBD1, the D call given in the table. TRBV21-1 is designated a pseudogene. The CDR3 is made up of 14 amino acids. The CDR3 reads CASTKGQLKDTQYF. CDR3 nucleotides: TGTGCCAGCACCAAGGGACAGTTAAAAGATACGCAGTATTTT.

V gene TRBV10-3 combines with J gene TRBJ1-3, with D perhaps matching TRBD1 (5 bases). Germline values: CDR1 ENHRY, CDR2 SYGVKD. Deletions cut 8 bases from V and 8 bases from J, with 7 bases between. The CDR3 spans 10 residues. DNA of the CDR3: TGTGCCATCGGGGGTGACACCATATATTTT. It yields the protein CAIGGDTIYF.

This clonotype has more than one count but fewer than ten. The junction differs from germline at one of its ends, possibly a read error. CDR3 residues: CASGLSSAAYSPLHF. The CDR3 nucleotides read TGTGCCAGCGGCTTATCGTCAGCGGCCTATTCACCCCTCCACTTT. The chain links TRBV7-2 to TRBJ1-6; no reliable D call. The CDR3 runs 15 residues. CDR1 is SGHTA, CDR2 FQGNSA, per germline.

Concerning this clonotype: The junction departs from the called germline gene at one end, perhaps through a read error. This chain joins TRBV12-3 or TRBV12-4 and TRBJ2-5; 12 bases fit TRBD2. CDR3 length: 14 amino acids. The CDR3 coding sequence is TGTGCCAGCAGTGAGACTAGCGGGAGACCCGAGCAGTGCTTC. Translating gives CASSETSGRPEQCF.

This clonotype was counted only a few times. The CDR3 here is CASSYDDSYTQYF. The CDR3 DNA reads TGTGCCAGCAGTTACGACGACAGCTATACGCAGTATTTT. The gene calls are TRBV6-5 and TRBJ2-3, with a possible D match to TRBD1 (5 bases). The length of the CDR3 is 13 residues. Trimming cost V 2 bases and J 7 bases, with 10 bases left between them. Germline loops: CDR1 MNHEY, CDR2 SVGAGI.

To note about this clonotype: The conserved final phenylalanine or tryptophan is absent from the CDR3, which likely points to a read error. This chain joins TRBV2 and TRBJ2-5; 7 positions agree with TRBD2. Per germline, CDR1 SNHLY and CDR2 FYNNEI. The length of the CDR3 is 15 residues. V gave up 3 bases and J gave up 3 bases; unmatched junction bases: 7. The CDR3 sequence: CASSDWLAAKETQYL. The CDR3 DNA sequence: TGTGCCAGCAGTGATTGGCTAGCGGCAAAAGAGACCCAGTACCTC.

The chain combines TRBV20-1 with TRBJ2-4, with D perhaps matching TRBD2 (6 bases). The CDR3 runs to 15 residues. CDR1 is DFQATT, CDR2 SNEGSKA, per germline (reference sequence). The germline V and J ends were trimmed by 6 bases and 0 bases, with 15 bases remaining between them. In DNA form, the CDR3 reads TGCAGTGCCGGAGGGCGACAGCTAGCCAAAAACATTCAGTACTTC. It codes for CSAGGRQLAKNIQYF.